This T cell receptor beta chain was captured in a study of cytomegalovirus exposure and HLA in healthy donors. PCR primers comprised 60 Vbeta and 13 Jbeta primers. Generated by immunoSEQ multiplex PCR, the TCRdb table keeps only in-frame clones and is missing some. The profile shows around 210,000 clones, 70% to 85% of them singletons. Concerning this clone itself: Its antigen is not known.

The germline CDR1 and CDR2 sequences are LGHNA and YNFKEQ. V dropped 2 bases and J dropped 0 bases, with 11 bases sitting between them. The CDR3 covers 15 residues. Study-wide findings and caveats: A later analysis showed TCR association rates differing by HLA locus, peaking at DRB1 and lowest at HLA-C. In a later analysis, specific HLA alleles were associated with more than 15,000 TCR beta sequences at a 0.05 false discovery rate.

The rearrangement uses TRBV4-2 and TRBJ2-7; D possibly corresponds to TRBD2 (5 bases). The sequence derives from a man in his forties or fifties in good health and CMV-seronegative. The sequencing sample was made of PBMCs. CDR3 nucleotide sequence: TGTGCCAGCAGCCAAACTAGAATTACCTCCTACGAGCAGTACTTC. Its translation is CASSQTRITSYEQYF.